The clone carrying this T cell receptor (beta chain) was seen ten or more times. Its antigen is still unknown. Researchers sorted naive CD8 T cells as cells that were CD8+CD4-CCR7+CD45RA+. This specimen comes from a study of molecular identifiers for immune sequencing clone quantification. Study-level points and caveats: Clones above 20 RNA copies contained over 98% of effector molecules and under 1% of naive molecules.

The CDR3 length is 14 residues. The germline V gene encodes CDR1 SGHAT and CDR2 FQNNGV. V was shortened by 8 bases and J by 3 bases, with 15 bases between the two germline ends. Previously described methods and listed TCR primers were employed for the bulk TCR libraries. In TCRdb, the PCR reads were re-called with MiXCR into one record per CDR3 protein. The sample consists of about 500,000 distinct CDR3 sequences, over 20% of them appearing once. J is TRBJ2-3 and V is TRBV11-2; D call uncertain. The material sequenced was naive CD8+ T cells from blood, with Jurkat cell RNA spiked in. The sample's subset: FACS-sorted CD8+CD4-CCR7+CD45RA+ naive T cells. The source of this sequence is a human donor in good health. Some libraries in this study had Jurkat cell RNA spiked in. The CDR3 coding sequence is TGTGCCAGCTCGCCCGAGGCGGCGACAGATACGCAGTATTTT. Its translation is CASSPEAATDTQYF. The full variable domain, rest sourced from reference TRBV11-2 and TRBJ2-3, is EAGVAQSPRYKIIEKRQSVAFWCNPISGHATLYWYQQILGQGPKLLIQFQNNGVVDDSQLPKDRFSAERLKGVDSTLKIQPAKLEDSAVYLCASSPEAATDTQYFGPGTRLTVL.